This T cell receptor beta chain originates from a study of blood T cell repertoires in COVID-19. Recovery meant two consecutive negative NP/OP PCR tests, professional clearance, or resolved symptoms. The CDR3 has 19 amino acids. Germline values: CDR1 LGHNA, CDR2 YNFKEQ. V lost 2 bases to trimming and J lost 5 bases; unmatched junction nucleotides: 19. In the original analysis: Estimates of nucleated cell counts were drawn from the amplification of reference gene primers. Sequencing was performed with immunoSEQ multiplex PCR; in TCRdb, only in-frame clones are kept and a portion is missing. Clonal size and the V and J genes are those of that table, whereas D and trimming came from the DNA. This table has over 120,000 clones, about 87% appearing once.

This TCR was recovered from a man aged 55 to 70 who had recovered from COVID-19. The source material was PBMCs or T cells enriched from blood (not recorded which). The chain couples TRBV4-2 to TRBJ2-7, with 9 bases lining up with TRBD1. The chain's CDR3 is CASSQISLSGTGRPHEQYF. Here the CDR3 DNA reads TGTGCCAGCAGCCAAATTTCCCTCTCCGGGACAGGGCGTCCCCACGAGCAGTACTTC.